Each of the 18 T cell receptor beta chains below was sequenced from the same sample in a study of shared clonotypes between healthy human individuals. Profiling relied on immunoSEQ multiplex PCR, and the TCRdb table lists in-frame clones only, not all of them. This sample has about 1.1 million clones; approximately 80% occur once, and the top ten carry under 0.65%. The sample comprised memory CD4+ T cells from PBMCs. Subset reported: CD45RA-negative fraction. Receptors were obtained from a man aged 18-30 years in good health. Some clones in this sample may be carry-over from other donors' samples.

The rearrangement uses TRBV29-1 and TRBJ1-1; D is ambiguous. Germline CDR1 is SQVTM and CDR2 is ANQGSEA. This CDR3 is built from 13 residues. V lost 4 bases to trimming and J lost 5 bases, with 14 bases between them. The chain's CDR3 is CSVANGGRTEAFF. In nucleotides, the CDR3 is TGCAGCGTTGCAAACGGAGGTAGGACTGAAGCTTTCTTT.

This clone was recorded only once. The chain is built from TRBV27 and TRBJ2-1; the match to TRBD2 covers 11 bases. Germline V gene lookup returns CDR1 MNHEY and CDR2 SMNVEV (reference sequence). The CDR3 is 17 amino acids. After removal of 5 bases from V and 4 bases from J, the junction contained 10 bases not matched to a gene. The CDR3 loop reads CASSPLPGLAVYNEQFF. The DNA of the CDR3 is TGTGCCAGCAGTCCTCTACCGGGACTAGCGGTATACAATGAGCAGTTCTTC.

This clone has only a few counts. V usage is TRBV2 and J usage is TRBJ1-1; tentative D call: TRBD1 (5 bases). This CDR3 is built from 13 residues. Germline CDR1 reads SNHLY; CDR2 reads FYNNEI. Deletions cut 7 bases from V and 8 bases from J, with 17 bases between. The CDR3 protein is CASTQGPSGEAFF. In DNA form, the CDR3 reads TGTGCCAGCACTCAGGGCCCGTCTGGGGAAGCTTTCTTT.

J is TRBJ2-1 and V is TRBV7-9; 9 bases fit TRBD1. This CDR3 has 14 residues. Trimming removed 5 bases from V and 4 bases from J; junction bases left unmatched: 3. Germline V gene sequence: CDR1 SEHNR, CDR2 FQNEAQ (reference sequence). CDR3 DNA sequence: TGTGCCAGCAGCCGGGGACAGGGTTACAATGAGCAGTTCTTC. It codes for CASSRGQGYNEQFF.

The CDR3 loop is CASSMSTARAEAFF. CDR3 DNA sequence: TGCGCCAGCAGCATGTCGACAGCCCGGGCTGAAGCTTTCTTT. The genes are TRBV5-1 and TRBJ1-1; weak D call: TRBD1 (5 bases). The CDR3 is 14 residues long. The ends were cut back, 4 bases at V and 6 bases at J, with 16 bases in the middle. Germline-derived CDR1 and CDR2 are SGHRS and YFSETQ.

V usage is TRBV28 and J usage is TRBJ1-2, with D unclear. The germline V and J ends were trimmed by 5 bases and 8 bases, with 12 bases remaining between them. CDR1 and CDR2 from the germline V gene are MDHEN and SYDVKM. The CDR3 runs to 12 residues. The CDR3 region is CASSIPNGGYTF. The CDR3 bases are TGTGCCAGCAGTATCCCTAACGGGGGCTACACCTTC.

V is TRBV28 and J is TRBJ2-3, with a possible D match to TRBD1 (5 bases). The CDR3 totals 10 residues. V was shortened by 10 bases and J by 5 bases, with 7 bases between the two germline ends. Germline V lookup: CDR1 MDHEN, CDR2 SYDVKM. The CDR3 nucleotides read TGTGCCAAAACAGGAGATACGCAGTATTTT. It codes for CAKTGDTQYF.

The chain links TRBV2 to TRBJ1-5; D is unresolved. The length of the CDR3 is 14 residues. V lost 2 bases and J lost 2, with 7 bases in between. Per the germline V gene, CDR1 is SNHLY and CDR2 is FYNNEI. The CDR3 nucleotides are TGTGCCAGCAGTGAACTAGTGGGCAATCAGCCCCAGCATTTT. It codes for CASSELVGNQPQHF.

The CDR3 nucleotides are TGTGCCATCAGTGACGGCGGGAGGGCCCTTGATGAGCAGTTCTTC. It encodes CAISDGGRALDEQFF. The chain couples TRBV10-3 to TRBJ2-1, with TRBD2 identical over 9 bases. J was trimmed by 8 bases and V by 3 bases; bases with no gene match: 8. Germline V gene lookup returns CDR1 ENHRY and CDR2 SYGVKD. This CDR3 region has 15 residues.

The chain links TRBV5-6 to TRBJ1-2; D is unclear. The germline V and J ends were trimmed by 4 bases and 2 bases, with 9 bases remaining between them. CDR3 length equals 13 residues. Germline assignment: CDR1 SGHDT and CDR2 YYEEEE. Written as DNA, the CDR3 is TGTGCCAGCAGCCTAGGAGAAAACTATGGCTACACCTTC. This encodes CASSLGENYGYTF.

V gene TRBV5-1 combines with J gene TRBJ2-3; 8 bases are a match to TRBD1. From germline, CDR1 is SGHRS and CDR2 YFSETQ. This CDR3 has 16 amino acids. The V segment lost 4 bases and the J segment 0 bases; nucleotides outside the gene matches: 7. This chain's CDR3 is CASSTGQAGSTDTQYF. CDR3 sequence (DNA): TGCGCCAGCAGCACGGGACAGGCGGGGAGCACAGATACGCAGTATTTT. The full variable domain, rest sourced from reference TRBV5-1 and TRBJ2-3, is KAGVTQTPRYLIKTRGQQVTLSCSPISGHRSVSWYQQTPGQGLQFLFEYFSETQRNKGNFPGRFSGRQFSNSRSEMNVSTLELGDSALYLCASSTGQAGSTDTQYFGPGTRLTVL.

The chain recombines TRBV7-9 with TRBJ1-5, with D maybe TRBD1 (6 bases). Germline CDR1 and CDR2: SEHNR and FQNEAQ (reference sequence). V lost 6 bases and J 7 bases, leaving 13 bases between the germline ends. The CDR3 contains 13 residues. The CDR3 region has the DNA TGTGCCAGCAGTTTACAGGGAGGGCAGCCCCAGCATTTT. This translates into CASSLQGGQPQHF.

V and J are TRBV5-1 and TRBJ2-3, with 9 bases identical to TRBD2. CDR3 size: 16 residues. V lost 1 base, J lost 2 bases, and 5 bases stayed unmatched. Per germline, CDR1 SGHRS and CDR2 YFSETQ. CDR3 protein: CASSLTSGLTTDTQYF. The CDR3 DNA follows: TGCGCCAGCAGCTTGACTAGCGGGCTTACCACAGATACGCAGTATTTT.

The count of this clone is one. The same CDR3 arises from other DNA sequences in this sample as well. This chain links TRBV18 with TRBJ1-3; D unclear. This CDR3 spans 13 amino acids. Trimming shortened V by 0 bases and J by 4 bases, and 4 bases separated the two germline ends. Germline assignment: CDR1 KGHSH and CDR2 LQKENI. For the CDR3, the DNA is TGTGCCAGCTCACCACCCCCAGGAAACACCATATATTTT. Protein: CASSPPPGNTIYF.

This chain joins TRBV10-2 and TRBJ2-5; D not resolved. CDR3 length: 12 residues. Trimming left V 2 bases short and J 5 bases short, with 6 bases between. Germline V gives CDR1 WSHSY, CDR2 SAAADI. The chain's CDR3 is CASSEPSETQYF. CDR3 nucleotides: TGCGCCAGCAGTGAGCCCAGTGAGACCCAGTACTTC.

The V and J genes are TRBV28 and TRBJ1-1; D unclear. CDR1 is MDHEN, CDR2 SYDVKM, per germline. CDR3 length: 14 amino acids. Trimming removed 7 bases at V and 3 bases at J, with 15 bases between. Written as DNA, the CDR3 is TGTGCCAGCACCCCGCCCTTGGCGGACACTGAAGCTTTCTTT. Translated: CASTPPLADTEAFF.

The CDR3 coding sequence is TGTGCCAGCAGCTTCCCGGATATCTTTTACTATGGCTACACCTTC. Amino acid sequence: CASSFPDIFYYGYTF. The V and J genes are TRBV5-6 and TRBJ1-2; D gene uncertain. V lost 2 bases to trimming and J lost 3 bases, with 14 bases between them. CDR3 length: 15 amino acids. Germline V lookup: CDR1 SGHDT, CDR2 YYEEEE.

This clone is a singleton in its sample. The chain links TRBV7-2 to TRBJ2-1; D is perhaps TRBD2 (6 bases). Trimming removed 4 bases at V and 5 bases at J, with 15 bases between. CDR3 size: 15 residues. Germline V gives CDR1 SGHTA, CDR2 FQGNSA. CDR3 coding DNA: TGTGCCAGCAGCTCCCCGGGACTCGCCGACAATGAGCAGTTCTTC. Protein: CASSSPGLADNEQFF. The whole variable domain, filled in from reference TRBV7-2 and TRBJ2-1, reads GAGVSQSPSNKVTEKGKDVELRCDPISGHTALYWYRQSLGQGLEFLIYFQGNSAPDKSGLPSDRFSAERTGGSVSTLTIQRTQQEDSAVYLCASSSPGLADNEQFFGPGTRLTVL.